Listed below are T cell receptor beta chains from one sample, sequenced in a study of cytomegalovirus exposure and HLA in healthy donors. Produced via immunoSEQ multiplex PCR; TCRdb's table is partial and in-frame only. The sample shows more than 75,000 clones, 75% to 90% of them seen only once. Sequencing input: PBMCs. These receptors were obtained from a man aged 18 to 30 in good health and CMV-seronegative. The CDR3 runs from the conserved cysteine through the conserved F or W. Fields, in order: V gene, J gene, clone size, D gene, CDR3 protein, CDR3 DNA. The D gene is left open where the match is weak. Clone size is given for some rows only: seen once, a few or many times, or a class if the clone is expanded.

V: TRBV9
J: TRBJ2-2
size: NA
D: TRBD2
CDR3: CASSSTQLAGGDTGELFF
DNA: TGTGCCAGCAGCTCGACTCAACTAGCGGGAGGAGATACCGGGGAGCTGTTTTTT

V: TRBV18
J: TRBJ1-5
size: once
D: TRBD1
CDR3: CASSPGTVNQPQHF
DNA: TGTGCCAGCTCACCGGGGACAGTCAATCAGCCCCAGCATTTT

V: TRBV2
J: TRBJ1-1
size: NA
D: TRBD1
CDR3: CASSEHGTGEAFF
DNA: TGTGCCAGCAGTGAGCATGGGACAGGCGAAGCTTTCTTT

V: TRBV19
J: TRBJ1-3
size: NA
D: NA
CDR3: CASESRGAGNTIYF
DNA: TGTGCCAGCGAGTCACGCGGAGCTGGAAACACCATATATTTT

V: TRBV28
J: TRBJ1-2
size: NA
D: NA
CDR3: CASSLPPRGGYTF
DNA: TGTGCCAGCAGTTTGCCCCCCAGAGGGGGCTACACCTTC

V: TRBV4-2
J: TRBJ1-6
size: NA
D: NA
CDR3: CASSQDRADSPLHF
DNA: TGTGCCAGCAGCCAGGACAGAGCAGATTCACCCCTCCACTTT

V: TRBV21-1
J: TRBJ2-7
size: NA
D: NA
CDR3: CASSKGPSGDSYEQYF
DNA: TGTGCCAGCAGCAAAGGCCCGTCCGGGGACTCCTACGAGCAGTACTTC

V: TRBV7-3
J: TRBJ1-6
size: NA
D: NA
CDR3: CASSLGGANGQSPLHF
DNA: TGTGCCAGCAGCTTAGGGGGGGCCAATGGACAGTCACCCCTCCACTTT

V: TRBV25-1
J: TRBJ2-7
size: NA
D: NA
CDR3: CASRGNRDVNEQYF
DNA: TGTGCCAGCAGAGGAAACAGGGACGTCAACGAGCAGTACTTC

V: TRBV19
J: TRBJ1-1
size: NA
D: NA
CDR3: CASSTTGRTEAFF
DNA: TGTGCCAGTAGTACCACAGGTCGCACTGAAGCTTTCTTT

V: TRBV5-8
J: TRBJ2-2
size: NA
D: TRBD1
CDR3: CASSHGRGQGYTGELFF
DNA: TGTGCCAGCAGTCACGGCAGGGGACAGGGATACACCGGGGAGCTGTTTTTT

V: TRBV16
J: TRBJ2-7
size: NA
D: NA
CDR3: CASSQSGPAYEQYF
DNA: TGTGCCAGCAGCCAAAGCGGACCAGCCTACGAGCAGTACTTC

V: TRBV28
J: TRBJ2-5
size: NA
D: TRBD1
CDR3: CASSSPRGGQGRREQYF
DNA: TGTGCCAGCAGTTCCCCGCGTGGGGGACAGGGAAGAAGGGAGCAGTACTTC

V: TRBV30
J: TRBJ1-2
size: NA
D: TRBD1
CDR3: CAWIADRGGYTF
DNA: TGTGCCTGGATTGCGGACAGGGGAGGCTACACCTTC

V: TRBV5-4
J: TRBJ2-7
size: NA
D: TRBD2
CDR3: CASSQDGSGSPYEQYF
DNA: TGTGCCAGCAGCCAAGACGGTAGCGGGAGCCCCTACGAGCAGTACTTC

V: TRBV2
J: TRBJ2-2
size: NA
D: NA
CDR3: CASSEFEVAGGAGELFF
DNA: TGTGCCAGCAGTGAATTTGAGGTGGCCGGGGGAGCAGGGGAGCTGTTTTTT

V: TRBV27
J: TRBJ1-5
size: once
D: NA
CDR3: CASSPNRVSNQPQHF
DNA: TGTGCCAGCAGTCCAAACAGGGTTAGCAATCAGCCCCAGCATTTT

V: TRBV7-9
J: TRBJ2-7
size: NA
D: NA
CDR3: CASSLDRHRSYEQYF
DNA: TGTGCCAGCAGCTTAGATAGACATCGATCCTACGAGCAGTACTTC

V: TRBV6-1
J: TRBJ1-5
size: NA
D: TRBD1
CDR3: CASSDRDREWPSNQPQHF
DNA: TGTGCCAGCAGTGACCGGGACAGGGAATGGCCTAGCAATCAGCCCCAGCATTTT

V: TRBV5-1
J: TRBJ1-3
size: NA
D: NA
CDR3: CASSLETGSGNTIYF
DNA: TGCGCCAGCAGCTTGGAAACAGGGTCTGGAAACACCATATATTTT

V: TRBV7-2
J: TRBJ1-1
size: NA
D: TRBD1
CDR3: CASSPDRARDTEAFF
DNA: TGTGCCAGCAGCCCCGACAGGGCGAGGGACACTGAAGCTTTCTTT

V: TRBV4-3
J: TRBJ1-1
size: NA
D: NA
CDR3: CASSQDSEVAFF
DNA: TGCGCCAGCAGCCAAGACAGTGAAGTTGCTTTCTTT

V: TRBV7-6
J: TRBJ2-3
size: NA
D: TRBD2
CDR3: CASSLMSGSRSDTQYF
DNA: TGTGCCAGCAGCTTAATGAGCGGGAGTAGGTCAGATACGCAGTATTTT

V: TRBV9
J: TRBJ2-3
size: NA
D: TRBD2
CDR3: CASSATSGRVTDTQYF
DNA: TGTGCCAGCAGCGCCACTAGCGGGAGAGTAACAGATACGCAGTATTTT

V: TRBV5-1
J: TRBJ1-6
size: NA
D: TRBD1
CDR3: CASSLSNRGPNSPLHF
DNA: TGCGCCAGCAGCTTGTCTAACAGGGGGCCGAATTCACCCCTCCACTTT

V: TRBV4-2
J: TRBJ2-7
size: NA
D: TRBD2
CDR3: CASSQEPGGRAYEQYF
DNA: TGTGCCAGCAGCCAAGAGCCGGGCGGGAGAGCCTACGAGCAGTACTTC

V: TRBV5-1
J: TRBJ2-7
size: NA
D: TRBD1
CDR3: CASSSRGPYEQYF
DNA: TGCGCCAGCAGCTCGAGGGGGCCCTACGAGCAGTACTTC

V: TRBV5-1
J: TRBJ2-3
size: NA
D: TRBD2
CDR3: CASSSGLAGITDTQYF
DNA: TGCGCCAGCAGCTCAGGACTAGCGGGTATCACAGATACGCAGTATTTT

V: TRBV10-3
J: TRBJ1-2
size: NA
D: NA
CDR3: CAISAGRGYTF
DNA: TGTGCCATCAGTGCAGGGCGCGGCTACACCTTC

V: TRBV5-4
J: TRBJ1-1
size: few
D: NA
CDR3: CASSQGWRSNTEAFF
DNA: TGCGCCAGCAGCCAAGGCTGGCGGTCCAACACTGAAGCTTTCTTT

V: TRBV5-1
J: TRBJ1-3
size: NA
D: NA
CDR3: CASSLDGRSGNTIYF
DNA: TGCGCCAGCAGTCTTGACGGCAGGTCTGGAAACACCATATATTTT

V: TRBV4-3
J: TRBJ1-1
size: NA
D: NA
CDR3: CASSAGSRNTEAFF
DNA: TGCGCCAGCAGCGCAGGGTCTAGGAACACTGAAGCTTTCTTT